The present entry profiles one T cell receptor (beta chain) with its context. This sample stems from a study of blood T cells in healthy people across ages. CDR1 and CDR2 (germline): SGHDN, FVKESK. The V and J ends lost 2 bases and 0 bases respectively, with 14 bases between them. This CDR3 region has 17 residues. With a J-beta primer mix and a sample-barcoded 5' primer, a second PCR ran 7 to 11 cycles. TCRdb ran MiXCR on the 5' RACE reads and lists one entry per CDR3 protein. The sample includes about 290,000 distinct CDR3 sequences, about 25% of them seen just once. The sequenced sample was blood. The source is a woman between 65 and 79 years old in good health. V and J are TRBV14 and TRBJ2-1, with D tentatively TRBD2 (5 bases). CDR3 residues: CASSQSIGGSSYNEQFF. In DNA, the CDR3 is TGTGCCAGCAGCCAATCGATCGGTGGGAGCTCCTACAATGAGCAGTTCTTC.